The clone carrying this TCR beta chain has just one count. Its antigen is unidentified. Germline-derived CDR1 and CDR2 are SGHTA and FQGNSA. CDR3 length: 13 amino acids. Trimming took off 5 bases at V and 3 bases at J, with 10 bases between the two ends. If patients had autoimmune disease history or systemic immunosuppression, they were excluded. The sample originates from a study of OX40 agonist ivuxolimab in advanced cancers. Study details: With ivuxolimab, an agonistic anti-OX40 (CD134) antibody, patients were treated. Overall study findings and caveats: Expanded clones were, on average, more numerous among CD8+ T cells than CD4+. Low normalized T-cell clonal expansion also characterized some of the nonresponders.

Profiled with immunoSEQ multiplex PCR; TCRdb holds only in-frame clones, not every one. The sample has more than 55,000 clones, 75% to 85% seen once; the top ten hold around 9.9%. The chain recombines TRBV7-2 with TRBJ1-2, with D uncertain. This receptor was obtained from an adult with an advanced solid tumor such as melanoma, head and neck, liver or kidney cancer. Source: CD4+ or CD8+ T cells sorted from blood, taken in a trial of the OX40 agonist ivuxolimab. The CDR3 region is CASSENVDYGYTF. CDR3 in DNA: TGTGCCAGCAGCGAGAACGTTGACTATGGCTACACCTTC. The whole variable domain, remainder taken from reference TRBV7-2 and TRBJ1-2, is GAGVSQSPSNKVTEKGKDVELRCDPISGHTALYWYRQSLGQGLEFLIYFQGNSAPDKSGLPSDRFSAERTGGSVSTLTIQRTQQEDSAVYLCASSENVDYGYTFGSGTRLTVV.